This T cell receptor beta chain was recorded in a study of glioma-infiltrating T cells. General observations from the study: Gliomas, especially low-grade, showed above-expected tissue-blood divergence; non-neoplastic patients showed below.

Germline assignment: CDR1 SQVTM and CDR2 ANQGSEA. The CDR3 contains 13 residues. Deletions cut 1 base from V and 5 bases from J, with 12 bases between. As concerns this clonotype: What it recognizes is unknown.

The iRepertoire nested amplicon-rescue multiplex PCR amplified TCR alpha and beta CDR3s from RNA. From the multiplex PCR reads, TCRdb called clonotypes with MiXCR, one entry per CDR3 protein. This table has roughly 40,000 distinct CDR3 sequences, about 20% appearing once. The receptor comes from a human donor with low-grade glioma or glioblastoma, undergoing nonglioma brain surgery, or in good health (not recorded which). The sequenced sample was glioma tissue, nonneoplastic brain tissue, or PBMCs (not recorded which). The J gene is TRBJ2-7, the V gene TRBV29-1; TRBD2 is a possible D gene (5 bases). CDR3 amino acids: CSVEGSASHEQYF. As DNA, the CDR3 is TGCAGCGTTGAAGGCTCTGCTAGCCACGAGCAGTACTTC.